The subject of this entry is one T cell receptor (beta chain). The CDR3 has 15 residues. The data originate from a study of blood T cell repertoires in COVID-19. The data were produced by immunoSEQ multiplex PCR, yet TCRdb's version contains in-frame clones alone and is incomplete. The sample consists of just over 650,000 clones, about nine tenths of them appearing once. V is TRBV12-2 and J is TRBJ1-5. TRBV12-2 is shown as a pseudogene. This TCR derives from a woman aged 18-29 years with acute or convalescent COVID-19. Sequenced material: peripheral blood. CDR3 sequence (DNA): TGTGCAAGTCGCTTAGAGGTATGGGGGGATCAGCCCCAGCATTTT. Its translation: CASRLEVWGDQPQHF.